The rows below give T cell receptor beta chains drawn from one sample of a study of shared clonotypes between healthy human individuals. Libraries were prepared by immunoSEQ multiplex PCR; TCRdb keeps only in-frame clonotypes and omits some of them. This table holds roughly 1,500,000 clones, nearly 99% found once. The specimen was naive CD4+ T cells sorted from blood. The source is a man aged 25-45 years in good health. Each CDR3 is given with its conserved first and last residue. D genes are given only for firm matches. Clone size, where shown, is once, few, many, or a class for clones that have expanded.

V: TRBV11-2; D: -; size: -; J: TRBJ2-2; CDR3: CASSPISGYTGELFF; DNA: TGTGCCAGCAGCCCGATTAGCGGCTACACCGGGGAGCTGTTTTTT
V: TRBV7-8; D: TRBD1; size: -; J: TRBJ1-5; CDR3: CASSNRQGFNQPQHF; DNA: TGTGCCAGCAGCAATCGACAGGGATTCAATCAGCCCCAGCATTTT
V: TRBV29-1; D: TRBD1; size: once; J: TRBJ1-5; CDR3: CSVAGDRGNQPQHF; DNA: TGCAGCGTTGCCGGGGACAGGGGGAATCAGCCCCAGCATTTT
V: TRBV7-9; D: TRBD1; size: -; J: TRBJ1-4; CDR3: CASSEMDRGFEKLFF; DNA: TGTGCCAGCAGCGAGATGGACAGGGGTTTCGAAAAACTGTTTTTT
V: TRBV27; D: -; size: -; J: TRBJ1-5; CDR3: CASSFGRGNQPQHF; DNA: TGTGCCAGCAGTTTTGGCAGAGGTAATCAGCCCCAGCATTTT
V: TRBV11-2; D: TRBD2; size: -; J: TRBJ2-7; CDR3: CASSSSTSGISWGSYEQYF; DNA: TGTGCCAGCAGCTCCTCGACTAGCGGGATATCCTGGGGCTCCTACGAGCAGTACTTC
V: TRBV4-2; D: TRBD1; size: -; J: TRBJ1-2; CDR3: CASSQTGANYGYTF; DNA: TGTGCCAGCAGCCAGACAGGGGCTAACTATGGCTACACCTTC
V: TRBV4-3; D: TRBD2; size: -; J: TRBJ2-7; CDR3: CASSRSGSSYEQYF; DNA: TGCGCCAGCAGTCGTAGCGGGAGTTCCTACGAGCAGTACTTC
V: TRBV29-1; D: -; size: -; J: TRBJ2-1; CDR3: CSVEGYYPYNEQFF; DNA: TGCAGCGTTGAAGGGTACTACCCCTACAATGAGCAGTTCTTC
V: TRBV2; D: -; size: -; J: TRBJ2-1; CDR3: CASRAREQFF; DNA: TGTGCCAGCAGGGCGAGAGAGCAGTTCTTC
V: TRBV28; D: -; size: -; J: TRBJ2-7; CDR3: CASRSGSSYEQYF; DNA: TGTGCCAGCAGATCAGGGAGCTCCTACGAGCAGTACTTC
V: TRBV6-4; D: TRBD2; size: -; J: TRBJ2-1; CDR3: CASSALAGSLGEQFF; DNA: TGTGCCAGCAGTGCACTAGCGGGAAGTCTCGGTGAGCAGTTCTTC
V: TRBV7-9; D: TRBD2; size: once; J: TRBJ2-7; CDR3: CASGRTSGPSYEQYF; DNA: TGTGCCAGCGGACGGACTAGCGGGCCATCCTACGAGCAGTACTTC
V: TRBV7-2; D: -; size: -; J: TRBJ2-3; CDR3: CASSLETADTQYF; DNA: TGTGCCAGCAGCTTAGAGACAGCCGATACGCAGTATTTT
V: TRBV25-1; D: -; size: -; J: TRBJ1-5; CDR3: CASSGKRGGNQPQHF; DNA: TGTGCCAGCAGTGGAAAACGGGGGGGAAATCAGCCCCAGCATTTT
V: TRBV7-9; D: -; size: -; J: TRBJ1-1; CDR3: CASSLLPTVAFF; DNA: TGTGCCAGCAGCTTACTTCCCACCGTAGCTTTCTTT
V: TRBV6-6; D: TRBD2; size: -; J: TRBJ2-7; CDR3: CASTPSREVEQYF; DNA: TGTGCCAGCACCCCATCCCGGGAGGTCGAGCAGTACTTC
V: TRBV10-3; D: TRBD2; size: -; J: TRBJ2-3; CDR3: CAIMTSSSTDTQYF; DNA: TGTGCCATCATGACTAGCTCGAGCACAGATACGCAGTATTTT
V: TRBV18; D: TRBD1; size: -; J: TRBJ2-7; CDR3: CASSPTGDEQYF; DNA: TGTGCCAGCTCACCCACAGGGGACGAGCAGTACTTC
V: TRBV27; D: -; size: -; J: TRBJ2-1; CDR3: CASSPLRGINEQFF; DNA: TGTGCCAGCAGCCCCCTTAGGGGGATCAATGAGCAGTTCTTC
V: TRBV2; D: TRBD1; size: -; J: TRBJ2-7; CDR3: CASRGDRDPTYEQYF; DNA: TGTGCCAGCAGGGGGGACAGGGACCCTACCTACGAGCAGTACTTC
V: TRBV2; D: TRBD2; size: once; J: TRBJ2-7; CDR3: CASSEATGGRFKYF; DNA: TGTGCCAGCAGTGAAGCCACTGGCGGGAGGTTTAAGTACTTC
V: TRBV18; D: -; size: -; J: TRBJ1-2; CDR3: CASSPPERGYTF; DNA: TGTGCCAGCTCACCGCCGGAGCGGGGCTACACCTTC
V: TRBV28; D: -; size: -; J: TRBJ1-2; CDR3: CASRPGPSAGYTF; DNA: TGTGCCAGCAGGCCCGGGCCGTCGGCTGGCTACACCTTC
V: TRBV7-2; D: -; size: -; J: TRBJ1-1; CDR3: CASSFPGPSGGRDTEAFF; DNA: TGTGCCAGCAGCTTTCCGGGACCCTCGGGTGGTAGGGACACTGAAGCTTTCTTT
V: TRBV28; D: -; size: -; J: TRBJ1-2; CDR3: CASKIAGPMGYTF; DNA: TGTGCCAGCAAGATTGCAGGACCCATGGGCTACACCTTC
V: TRBV18; D: -; size: -; J: TRBJ2-2; CDR3: CASSPTMLKTGELFF; DNA: TGTGCCAGCTCACCAACGATGCTAAAGACCGGGGAGCTGTTTTTT
V: TRBV27; D: -; size: -; J: TRBJ1-1; CDR3: CASSSGRMNTEAFF; DNA: TGTGCCAGCAGTAGCGGGAGAATGAACACTGAAGCTTTCTTT
V: TRBV5-5; D: TRBD2; size: -; J: TRBJ2-1; CDR3: CASSPLALAGYNEQFF; DNA: TGTGCCAGCAGCCCGCTCGCGCTAGCGGGCTACAATGAGCAGTTCTTC
V: TRBV11-3; D: -; size: -; J: TRBJ1-1; CDR3: CASSLDRTTEAFF; DNA: TGTGCCAGCAGCTTAGATAGGACCACTGAAGCTTTCTTT
V: TRBV2; D: TRBD2; size: -; J: TRBJ2-1; CDR3: CASSQGLAGFNEQFF; DNA: TGTGCCAGCAGTCAGGGACTAGCGGGGTTCAATGAGCAGTTCTTC
V: TRBV5-1; D: TRBD1; size: -; J: TRBJ2-7; CDR3: CASSPTGGDGKQYF; DNA: TGCGCCAGCAGCCCGACAGGGGGGGACGGGAAGCAGTACTTC
V: TRBV5-4; D: -; size: -; J: TRBJ2-3; CDR3: CASSLPSPDTQYF; DNA: TGTGCCAGCAGCTTGCCTAGCCCTGATACGCAGTATTTT
V: TRBV2; D: TRBD1; size: -; J: TRBJ1-1; CDR3: CASSEGQGKTEAFF; DNA: TGTGCCAGCAGTGAAGGACAGGGGAAAACTGAAGCTTTCTTT
V: TRBV10-3; D: -; size: -; J: TRBJ2-2; CDR3: CAIRDPNTGELFF; DNA: TGTGCCATCCGAGATCCGAACACCGGGGAGCTGTTTTTT
V: TRBV6-1; D: -; size: -; J: TRBJ1-5; CDR3: CASTFGIYSNQPQHF; DNA: TGTGCCAGCACATTCGGGATTTATAGCAATCAGCCCCAGCATTTT
V: TRBV15; D: -; size: -; J: TRBJ2-7; CDR3: CATSTKFGGIGVYEQYF; DNA: TGTGCCACCAGCACAAAGTTTGGGGGCATTGGGGTCTACGAGCAGTACTTC
V: TRBV7-9; D: -; size: -; J: TRBJ2-7; CDR3: CASTTAGLTYEQYF; DNA: TGTGCCAGCACTACAGCAGGACTAACCTACGAGCAGTACTTC
V: TRBV7-9; D: TRBD2; size: -; J: TRBJ2-3; CDR3: CASSPVSSGRVSYTQYF; DNA: TGTGCCAGCAGCCCGGTGTCTAGCGGGAGGGTGTCGTATACGCAGTATTTT
V: TRBV27; D: TRBD1; size: -; J: TRBJ1-1; CDR3: CATGQGLAEAFF; DNA: TGTGCCACGGGACAGGGATTGGCTGAAGCTTTCTTT
V: TRBV2; D: -; size: once; J: TRBJ2-1; CDR3: CASSINEQFF; DNA: TGTGCCAGCAGTATCAATGAGCAGTTCTTC
V: TRBV29-1; D: -; size: -; J: TRBJ1-2; CDR3: CSVTTGVHYGYTF; DNA: TGCAGCGTTACAACAGGTGTTCACTATGGCTACACCTTC
V: TRBV18; D: TRBD2; size: -; J: TRBJ2-7; CDR3: CASSPRTSGSGEQYF; DNA: TGTGCCAGCTCACCCCGGACTAGCGGGAGCGGCGAGCAGTACTTC
V: TRBV19; D: -; size: -; J: TRBJ1-5; CDR3: CASRDKSSNQPQHF; DNA: TGTGCCAGTCGGGACAAATCTAGCAATCAGCCCCAGCATTTT
V: TRBV20-1; D: TRBD1; size: -; J: TRBJ1-2; CDR3: CSAGQAGYTF; DNA: TGCAGTGCCGGACAGGCCGGCTACACCTTC
V: TRBV5-1; D: -; size: once; J: TRBJ1-3; CDR3: CASRFGQPESGNTIYF; DNA: TGCGCCAGCAGATTCGGACAGCCCGAGTCTGGAAACACCATATATTTT